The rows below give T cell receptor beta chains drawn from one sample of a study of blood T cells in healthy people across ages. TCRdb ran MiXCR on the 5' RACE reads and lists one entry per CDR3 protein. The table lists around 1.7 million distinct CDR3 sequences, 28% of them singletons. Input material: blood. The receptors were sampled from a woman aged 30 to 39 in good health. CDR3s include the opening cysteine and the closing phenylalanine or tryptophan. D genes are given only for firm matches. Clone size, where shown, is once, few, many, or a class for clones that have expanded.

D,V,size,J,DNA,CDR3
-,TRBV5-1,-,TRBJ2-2,TGCGCCAGCAGTCCTAACGCTGGGAACACCGGGGAGCTGTTTTTT,CASSPNAGNTGELFF
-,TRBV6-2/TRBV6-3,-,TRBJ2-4,TGTGCCACCGTGCACTGGGGGGGCGAGGGAGACATTCAGTACTTC,CATVHWGGEGDIQYF
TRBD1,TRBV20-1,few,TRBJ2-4,TGCAGTGCTAGCTTTAGGGGGCTTGCCAAAAACATTCAGTACTTC,CSASFRGLAKNIQYF
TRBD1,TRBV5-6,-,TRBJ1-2,TGTGCCAGCAGCTTAGGACAGGGGGATACTTCCTACACCTTC,CASSLGQGDTSYTF
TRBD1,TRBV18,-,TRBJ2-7,TGTGCCAGCTCAACCGGGACAGGGCACGCCTACGAGCAGTACTTC,CASSTGTGHAYEQYF
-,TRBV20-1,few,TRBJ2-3,TGCAGTGCTAGAGCGCCGGGCCCTCGCCCCACAGATACGCAGTATTTT,CSARAPGPRPTDTQYF
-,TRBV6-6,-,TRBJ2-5,TGTGCCAGCGGAAACCGGGAGACCCAGTACTTC,CASGNRETQYF
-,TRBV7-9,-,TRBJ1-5,TGTTCCAGCAGCCCGCAGGGGTATAGCAATCAGCCCCAGCATTTT,CSSSPQGYSNQPQHF
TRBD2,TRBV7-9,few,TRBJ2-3,TGTGCCAGCAGCAGAGAAAGCGGGGTCCCCGCAGATACGCAGTATTTT,CASSRESGVPADTQYF
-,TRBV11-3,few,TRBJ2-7,TGTGCCAGCAGCCCGGGGACCTTTGAGGAGAACTACGAGCAGTACTTC,CASSPGTFEENYEQYF
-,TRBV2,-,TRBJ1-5,TGTGCCAGCAAGTCTCGGAGCAATCAGCCCCAGCATTTT,CASKSRSNQPQHF
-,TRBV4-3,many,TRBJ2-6,TGCGCCAGCAGCCAAGAGACGCGGGTAGCCGGGGCCAACGTCCTGACTTTC,CASSQETRVAGANVLTF
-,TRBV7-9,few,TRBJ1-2,TGTGCCAGCAGCTTCGGCGGACGGCAGTTCTATGGCTACACCTTC,CASSFGGRQFYGYTF
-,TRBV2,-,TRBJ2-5,TGTGCCAGCAGTGATCTACAGGGAATAGAAGAGACCCAGTACTTC,CASSDLQGIEETQYF
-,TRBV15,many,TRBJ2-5,TGTGCCACCAGCAGAGAAGGAGGTGGGGAGACCCAGTACTTC,CATSREGGGETQYF
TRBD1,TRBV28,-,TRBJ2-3,TGTGCCAGCAGCCGTCAGGGGGCCCCCACAGATACGCAGTATTTT,CASSRQGAPTDTQYF
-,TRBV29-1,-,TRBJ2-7,TGCAGCGTCGGGACTTCCCTAAGGGAGCGGTACTTC,CSVGTSLRERYF
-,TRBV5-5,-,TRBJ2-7,TGTGCCAGCAGCTTGGCAGGGCGGGGCTTACGCGAGCAGTACTTC,CASSLAGRGLREQYF
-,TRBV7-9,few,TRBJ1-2,TGTGCCAGCTCGGGCGGGGGTCCCACCTATGGCTACACCTTC,CASSGGGPTYGYTF
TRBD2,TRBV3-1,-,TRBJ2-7,TGTGCCAGCAGCCAAGAACACGGCGGGGGACTCTACGAGCAGTACTTC,CASSQEHGGGLYEQYF
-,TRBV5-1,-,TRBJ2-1,TGCGCCAGCAGCCCTCGTGTCCTCTCCTACAATGAGCAGTTCTTC,CASSPRVLSYNEQFF
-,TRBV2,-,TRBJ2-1,TGTGCCAGCAGTGAAGCTGGAGGGGGGCCCGACAATGAGCAGTTCTTC,CASSEAGGGPDNEQFF
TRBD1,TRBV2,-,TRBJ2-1,TGTGCCAGCAGTGAAGCCGCCCCGGGACAGGGGTACAATGAGCAGTTCTTC,CASSEAAPGQGYNEQFF
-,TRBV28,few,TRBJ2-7,TGTGCCAGCAGTTCAACCCCGGCTCCCCGTTCCTACGAGCAGTACTTC,CASSSTPAPRSYEQYF
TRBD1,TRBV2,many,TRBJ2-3,TGTGCCAGCAGAGACAGGGGTTGGGAAGATACGCAGTATTTT,CASRDRGWEDTQYF
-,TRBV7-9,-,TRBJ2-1,TGTGCCAGCAGCTACCGCCGGGTCGACAATGAGCAGTTCTTC,CASSYRRVDNEQFF
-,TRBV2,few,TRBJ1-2,TGTGCCAGCAGTGAAAGGGCAGGGTATGGCTACACCTTC,CASSERAGYGYTF
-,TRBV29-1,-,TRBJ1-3,TGCAGCGGGACGGCTTACTCTGGAAACACCATATATTTT,CSGTAYSGNTIYF
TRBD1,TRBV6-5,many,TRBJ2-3,TGTGCCAGCAGTGGGACAGTAACTACAGATACGCAGTATTTT,CASSGTVTTDTQYF
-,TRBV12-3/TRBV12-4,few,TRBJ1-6,TGTGCCAGCAGGAAAGGGACTGCGAGCTCCTATAATTCACCCCTCCACTTT,CASRKGTASSYNSPLHF
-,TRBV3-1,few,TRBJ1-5,TGTGCCAGCAGCCAAGTTAATCAGCCCCAGCATTTT,CASSQVNQPQHF
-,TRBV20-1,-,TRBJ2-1,TGCAGTGCTAGGATTCTGGGGGCTATTGACTCCTACAATGAGCAGTTCTTC,CSARILGAIDSYNEQFF
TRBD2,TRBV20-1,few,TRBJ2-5,TGCAGTGCTAGCGGCGGGGGGGCGGAGACCCAGTACTTC,CSASGGGAETQYF
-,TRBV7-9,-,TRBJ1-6,TGTGCCAGCAGCCGGGGGGGGACACCCCTCCACTTT,CASSRGGTPLHF
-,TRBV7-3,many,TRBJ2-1,TGTGCCAGCAGCTCCCCAGGGAGCGGCAATGAGCAGTTCTTC,CASSSPGSGNEQFF
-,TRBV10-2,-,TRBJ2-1,TGCGCCAGCAGTGACCCATCAGGGACTGCCAATGAGCAGTTCTTC,CASSDPSGTANEQFF
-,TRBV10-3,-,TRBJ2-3,TGTGCCATCAGGGACCCAGGGGATCTCGTCGCAGATACGCAGTATTTT,CAIRDPGDLVADTQYF
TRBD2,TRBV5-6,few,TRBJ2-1,TGTGCCAGCATCGCGGGGGGGAGCTCCTACAATGAGCAGTTCTTC,CASIAGGSSYNEQFF
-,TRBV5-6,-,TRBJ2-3,TGTGCCAGCAGCTTGTTTGACGGGGATACGCAGTATTTT,CASSLFDGDTQYF
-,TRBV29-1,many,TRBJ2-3,TGCAGCGTTGATCGGGATCCAGATACGCAGTATTTT,CSVDRDPDTQYF
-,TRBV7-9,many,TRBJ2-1,TGTGCCAGCAGCTTAGCTTCGGGGACTGGGCAGTTCTTC,CASSLASGTGQFF
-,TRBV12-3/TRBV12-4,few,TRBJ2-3,TGTGCCAGGAACAGGGACCCAGATACGCAGTATTTT,CARNRDPDTQYF
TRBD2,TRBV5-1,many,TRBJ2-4,TGCGCCAGCAGGCACAGCGGGGGGCCTTTAGCCAAAAACATTCAGTACTTC,CASRHSGGPLAKNIQYF
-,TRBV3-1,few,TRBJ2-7,TGTGCCAGCAGCCCCGGAGTGGGAGGTGGCTACGAGCAGTACTTC,CASSPGVGGGYEQYF
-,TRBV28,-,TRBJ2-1,TGTGCCAGCAGCCCCCAACGGCTAAGGACAAAGAGCTCCTACAATGAGCAGTTCTTC,CASSPQRLRTKSSYNEQFF
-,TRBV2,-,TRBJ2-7,TGTGCCAGCAGGAATAGTGGAGACGAGCAGTACTTC,CASRNSGDEQYF
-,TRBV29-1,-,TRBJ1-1,TGCAGCGTTGCGGCCAGGGGAACTGGAATGAACACTGAAGCTTTCTTT,CSVAARGTGMNTEAFF
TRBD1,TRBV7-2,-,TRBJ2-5,TGTGCCAGCAGCTTCTTTGGGCAGGGGGCGGAGACCCAGTACTTC,CASSFFGQGAETQYF
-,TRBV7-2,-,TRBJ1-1,TGTGCCAGCAGCCCCCGACACAGACGTGAAGCTTTCTTT,CASSPRHRREAFF
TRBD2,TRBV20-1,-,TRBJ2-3,TGCAGTGCCACATCTAGCGGGGGGGCCGCAGATACGCAGTATTTT,CSATSSGGAADTQYF
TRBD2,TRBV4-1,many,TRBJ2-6,TGCGCCAGCAGCCAAGGGACTAGCGGGGTCTACTCTGGGGCCAACGTCCTGACTTTC,CASSQGTSGVYSGANVLTF
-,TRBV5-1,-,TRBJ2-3,TGCGCCAGCTCAAACTACGAGATCACAGATACGCAGTATTTT,CASSNYEITDTQYF